This TCR beta chain was sequenced during a study of blood T cell repertoires in COVID-19 (dated by TCRdb to 2020 to 2021). The study in broad terms: Samples covering the acute and convalescent phases of COVID-19 were provided by collaborators in the United States, Italy and Spain. The material from the prospective study consisted of cDNA or gDNA derived from T cells, B-cell-depleted T cells, or PBMCs. The dataset comprised deeply sampled blood TCRbeta repertoires from subjects exposed to, actively infected with, or recovered from COVID-19. The repertoires were released in a freely available public database intended as a resource for research on the immune response to SARS-CoV-2. Samples came from the ongoing ImmuneRACE study (first 160 participants) plus 1,254 subjects from 6 global collaborators. Nearly every sample came with metadata listing a de-identified subject ID, COVID-19 status, age in years and sex. Where HLA class I and class II types were available, the types were taken from metadata supplied by the sample provider, not from assay-based typing. Study-level results and caveats: The quantity of clinical and demographic metadata differed by source and by participant and was supplied without curation.

The V end gives up 5 bases and the J end 3 bases, leaving 4 bases in the junction not matched to a gene. The CDR3, cysteine through phenylalanine, is 14 amino acids long. The retained sequence is limited to the CDR3, 42 bases, with the frame set at the first base. CDR1 and CDR2 are drawn from the germline V gene: SGHTA, FQGNSA. This clone was seen a single time. No cognate antigen has been identified for it. Per-base quality was not reported, and no clone a single base away is much larger than it. TCRbeta CDR3 regions were amplified from genomic DNA by means of the immunoSEQ Assay, a bias-controlled multiplex PCR. The authors' analysis ran thus. The number of nucleated cells in each sample was estimated from the amplification of reference gene primers within the assay. To quantify the absolute abundance of each unique TCRbeta CDR3 rearrangement, sequence reads were collapsed and filtered. For each sample, productive Simpson clonality was calculated as the square root of Simpson's diversity index over productive rearrangements. Imported from immuneACCESS, the table was reduced by TCRdb to in-frame sequences with V and J called. These copies leave out some clones; in studies compared against another copy, an unresolved V gene accounts for under half, and the cause of the remainder is not known. The DNA was the basis for D and trimming; V, J and clone size are from that table. The sample includes tens of thousands of clones, with roughly 80% observed a single time. The top ten clones comprise around 4.4% of the sample.

Whole blood was collected in K2EDTA tubes by collaborating institutions according to the institutions' own protocols. For TCRbeta analysis, collaborator samples were shipped as frozen whole blood, as isolated PBMCs, or as DNA extracted from either sample type. This chain is built from TRBV7-2 and TRBJ1-5, with 7 junctional bases fitting TRBD1. Material for sequencing was peripheral blood. The TCR was taken from a woman in her forties or fifties with acute or convalescent COVID-19. In nucleotide form, the sequence is TGTGCCAGCAGCCCGGGACAGCCCAATCAGCCCCAGCATTTT. Its protein product is CASSPGQPNQPQHF.